The rows below give T cell receptor beta chains drawn from one sample of a study of blood T cell repertoires in COVID-19. The protocol was immunoSEQ multiplex PCR, while the TCRdb copy is restricted to in-frame clones and leaves out a portion. The sample yields approximately 190,000 clones, approximately 90% seen once. Specimen: PBMCs or T cells enriched from blood (not recorded which). The receptors were gathered from a woman aged 40 to 50 in a cohort exposed to, infected with or recovered from COVID-19 (not recorded which). CDR3s include the opening cysteine and the closing phenylalanine or tryptophan. A D gene is named only where the DNA matches it firmly. Not all rows give a size; the values are once, few, many and, for expanded clones, a class.

-	TRBD1	TRBV27	TRBJ1-5	CASRDRASGNQPQHF	TGTGCCAGCAGAGACAGGGCTAGCGGCAATCAGCCCCAGCATTTT
-	-	TRBV12-3/TRBV12-4	TRBJ2-7	CASSFPTYEQYF	TGTGCCAGCAGTTTTCCCACCTACGAGCAGTACTTC
once	TRBD2	TRBV18	TRBJ2-1	CASSSLAGGYLDEQFF	TGTGCCAGCTCGTCTCTAGCGGGAGGGTACTTGGATGAGCAGTTCTTC
-	-	TRBV6-1	TRBJ2-1	CASSEFARNHNEQFF	TGTGCCAGCAGTGAATTTGCGAGGAACCACAATGAGCAGTTCTTC
-	TRBD1	TRBV28	TRBJ1-4	CASSLPEVAGQEKLFF	TGTGCCAGCAGTTTACCCGAGGTTGCGGGACAGGAAAAACTGTTTTTT
once	TRBD2	TRBV7-9	TRBJ2-5	CASSSGLAGGKETQYF	TGTGCCAGCAGCTCAGGACTAGCGGGAGGTAAAGAGACCCAGTACTTC
-	-	TRBV4-1	TRBJ2-2	CASSQGAGHRGAVF	TGCGCCAGCAGCCAGGGGGCCGGGCACCGGGGAGCTGTTTTT
-	-	TRBV19	TRBJ1-2	CASSPKDSRLIGNYGYTF	TGTGCCAGTAGTCCAAAGGACAGTAGGCTCATAGGAAACTATGGCTACACCTTC
-	-	TRBV7-9	TRBJ2-2	CASSYHGLGGNTGELFF	TGTGCCAGCAGCTACCACGGGTTGGGAGGGAACACCGGGGAGCTGTTTTTT
-	-	TRBV5-1	TRBJ1-1	CASSLVGYEAFF	TGCGCCAGCAGCTTGGTCGGTTATGAAGCTTTCTTT
-	-	TRBV9	TRBJ2-1	CASSVAGANYNEQFF	TGTGCCAGCAGCGTAGCGGGAGCTAATTACAATGAGCAGTTCTTC
-	TRBD2	TRBV7-2	TRBJ2-7	CASSLLAGGSYEQYF	TGTGCCAGCAGCTTACTAGCGGGAGGTTCCTACGAGCAGTACTTC
-	TRBD1	TRBV9	TRBJ1-6	CASSVVSPRDRGSPLHF	TGTGCCAGCAGCGTAGTATCCCCCCGGGACAGGGGTTCACCCCTCCACTTT
-	TRBD1	TRBV18	TRBJ1-4	CASSVGQNNEKLFF	TGTGCCAGCTCAGTGGGACAGAACAATGAAAAACTGTTTTTT
-	-	TRBV6-5	TRBJ2-7	CASSRTDYYEQYF	TGTGCCAGCAGCCGGACAGACTACTACGAGCAGTACTTC
-	-	TRBV4-1	TRBJ1-2	CASSQEGAGIGYGYTF	TGCGCCAGCAGCCAAGAGGGGGCAGGGATTGGGTATGGCTACACCTTC